This TCR beta chain is from a study of T cells in Graves' hyperthyroidism and ophthalmopathy. Broader study findings: The model anticipated ophthalmopathy a median approximately 6.5 months pre-onset. Most thyroid clonotypes expanded above 0.001 were also detected in blood.

The CDR3 consists of 15 residues. The germline CDR1 and CDR2 sequences are DFQATT and SNEGSKA (reference sequence). Trimming cost V 0 bases and J 1 base; bases outside gene matches: 3. Using RNA transcripts as the source, TCR beta CDR3 regions were amplified. Primed by the HTBI set, a first-round RT-PCR was run on the TCR CDR3. TCRdb recomputed calls from the multiplex PCR reads with MiXCR, one row per CDR3 protein. The sample contains around 350,000 distinct CDR3 sequences, about a fifth of which appear only once. At least ten counts were recorded for this clonotype. As yet, its antigen is unknown. The material sequenced was blood. The clonotype comes from a woman aged 18-29 years with Graves' hyperthyroidism. V usage is TRBV20-1 and J usage is TRBJ2-5; TRBD2 matches at 9 bases. CDR3 sequence: CSAREPSGAQETQYF. CDR3 in DNA: TGCAGTGCTAGAGAACCTAGCGGGGCCCAAGAGACCCAGTACTTC.